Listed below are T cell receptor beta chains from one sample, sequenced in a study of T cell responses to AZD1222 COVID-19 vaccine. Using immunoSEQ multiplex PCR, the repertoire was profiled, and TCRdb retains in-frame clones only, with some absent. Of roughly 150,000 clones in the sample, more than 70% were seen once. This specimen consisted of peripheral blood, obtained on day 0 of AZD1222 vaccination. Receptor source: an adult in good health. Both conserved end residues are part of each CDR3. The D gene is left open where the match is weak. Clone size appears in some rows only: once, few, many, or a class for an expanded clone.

CDR3 DNA: TGTGCCAGCGGCCAGGGGGCGCGGACTACTTTGAACACTGAAGCTTTCTTT; CDR3 protein: CASGQGARTTLNTEAFF; J gene: TRBJ1-1; D gene: TRBD1; V gene: TRBV7-2; CDR3 length: 17; clone size: -
CDR3 DNA: TGTGCCAGCAGCCTCTCGACAGGGAATAATTCACCCCTCCACTTT; CDR3 protein: CASSLSTGNNSPLHF; J gene: TRBJ1-6; D gene: TRBD1; V gene: TRBV9; CDR3 length: 15; clone size: -
CDR3 DNA: TGTGCCAGCAGCTTAGATCTGACTAGCGGGAAAGGAGTTCGAGAGCAGTACTTC; CDR3 protein: CASSLDLTSGKGVREQYF; J gene: TRBJ2-7; D gene: TRBD2; V gene: TRBV11-2; CDR3 length: 18; clone size: -
CDR3 DNA: TGTGCTTCTAGGACTCCCGGTTGGAATGAGCAGTTCTTC; CDR3 protein: CASRTPGWNEQFF; J gene: TRBJ2-1; D gene: -; V gene: TRBV6-5; CDR3 length: 13; clone size: -
CDR3 DNA: TGTGCCAGCCACCCCAGAATGACTAACTATGGCTACACCTTC; CDR3 protein: CASHPRMTNYGYTF; J gene: TRBJ1-2; D gene: -; V gene: TRBV13; CDR3 length: 14; clone size: -
CDR3 DNA: TGCGCCAGCAGCTTGGTAGCTAACTCCTACGAGCAGTACTTC; CDR3 protein: CASSLVANSYEQYF; J gene: TRBJ2-7; D gene: -; V gene: TRBV5-1; CDR3 length: 14; clone size: -
CDR3 DNA: TGCGCCAGCAGCTTACGGCGGGACTGGGAGCAGTACTTC; CDR3 protein: CASSLRRDWEQYF; J gene: TRBJ2-7; D gene: -; V gene: TRBV5-1; CDR3 length: 13; clone size: -
CDR3 DNA: TGCGCCAGCAGCGGCACGGGGATCACTGAAGCTTTCTTT; CDR3 protein: CASSGTGITEAFF; J gene: TRBJ1-1; D gene: -; V gene: TRBV5-1; CDR3 length: 13; clone size: -
CDR3 DNA: TGTGCCAGCAGTGATTGGACAGCGCGGAATGAGCAGTTCTTC; CDR3 protein: CASSDWTARNEQFF; J gene: TRBJ2-1; D gene: -; V gene: TRBV6-1; CDR3 length: 14; clone size: few
CDR3 DNA: TGCGCCAGCAGCCAGGTACTAGCGAAAAGCTCCTACGAGCAGTACTTC; CDR3 protein: CASSQVLAKSSYEQYF; J gene: TRBJ2-7; D gene: TRBD2; V gene: TRBV4-1; CDR3 length: 16; clone size: -
CDR3 DNA: TGTGCCAGCAGTGACGGGAGCACCGGGGAGCTGTTTTTT; CDR3 protein: CASSDGSTGELFF; J gene: TRBJ2-2; D gene: -; V gene: TRBV6-4; CDR3 length: 13; clone size: -
CDR3 DNA: TGTGCCAGCGCACCCACCGGGGGCGGAGGTGAAAAACTGTTTTTT; CDR3 protein: CASAPTGGGGEKLFF; J gene: TRBJ1-4; D gene: -; V gene: TRBV7-9; CDR3 length: 15; clone size: -
CDR3 DNA: TGTGCCAGCAGACGGGGACAGCGAATGAACACTGAAGCTTTCTTT; CDR3 protein: CASRRGQRMNTEAFF; J gene: TRBJ1-1; D gene: TRBD1; V gene: TRBV5-8; CDR3 length: 15; clone size: -
CDR3 DNA: TGTGCCATCAGTGAGTCCCCGGGACAGGGAGGAGATACGCAGTATTTT; CDR3 protein: CAISESPGQGGDTQYF; J gene: TRBJ2-3; D gene: TRBD1; V gene: TRBV10-3; CDR3 length: 16; clone size: few
CDR3 DNA: TGCGCCAGCAGCCAAGAGTCTCGATTAGGGCCCCAGCATTTT; CDR3 protein: CASSQESRLGPQHF; J gene: TRBJ1-5; D gene: -; V gene: TRBV4-1; CDR3 length: 14; clone size: -
CDR3 DNA: TGTGCCAGCAGTGACTCGGTCAGGGTAAGGGAGACCCAGTACTTC; CDR3 protein: CASSDSVRVRETQYF; J gene: TRBJ2-5; D gene: -; V gene: TRBV2; CDR3 length: 15; clone size: once
CDR3 DNA: TGCGCCAGCAGCCCGGAGGGCGGGACATACTACGAGCAGTACTTC; CDR3 protein: CASSPEGGTYYEQYF; J gene: TRBJ2-7; D gene: -; V gene: TRBV5-1; CDR3 length: 15; clone size: -
CDR3 DNA: TGTGCCAGCAGCTCACTCCGGGAGGGGGGCGCGGAGACCCAGTACTTC; CDR3 protein: CASSSLREGGAETQYF; J gene: TRBJ2-5; D gene: TRBD2; V gene: TRBV11-3; CDR3 length: 16; clone size: -
CDR3 DNA: TGTGCCAGCAGTCGGGCCGACACAGATACGCAGTATTTT; CDR3 protein: CASSRADTDTQYF; J gene: TRBJ2-3; D gene: -; V gene: TRBV28; CDR3 length: 13; clone size: -
CDR3 DNA: TGTGCCAGCACGGACGGTAGCAATCAGCCCCAGCATTTT; CDR3 protein: CASTDGSNQPQHF; J gene: TRBJ1-5; D gene: -; V gene: TRBV16; CDR3 length: 13; clone size: -
CDR3 DNA: TGTGCCAGCAGTGACCAGGCGGGAGAGGGGGAGACCCAGTACTTC; CDR3 protein: CASSDQAGEGETQYF; J gene: TRBJ2-5; D gene: TRBD2; V gene: TRBV6-4; CDR3 length: 15; clone size: few
CDR3 DNA: TGTGCCAGCAGCTCAACAGGGGAGGCCCACTACAATGAGCAGTTCTTC; CDR3 protein: CASSSTGEAHYNEQFF; J gene: TRBJ2-1; D gene: -; V gene: TRBV5-6; CDR3 length: 16; clone size: -
CDR3 DNA: TGTGCCAGCTCACCCGGCAGCGGGACCGGGGAGCTGTTTTTT; CDR3 protein: CASSPGSGTGELFF; J gene: TRBJ2-2; D gene: -; V gene: TRBV18; CDR3 length: 14; clone size: -
CDR3 DNA: TGCGCCAGCAGCCCCTACACGAGCTACGAGCAGTACTTC; CDR3 protein: CASSPYTSYEQYF; J gene: TRBJ2-7; D gene: -; V gene: TRBV5-1; CDR3 length: 13; clone size: -
CDR3 DNA: TGTGCCAGCAGCCCGAATGACAGGGCGAACTATGGCTACACCTTC; CDR3 protein: CASSPNDRANYGYTF; J gene: TRBJ1-2; D gene: TRBD1; V gene: TRBV5-6; CDR3 length: 15; clone size: -
CDR3 DNA: TGTGCCAGCAGCTTGGTAGGGGCTGGAAACACCATATATTTT; CDR3 protein: CASSLVGAGNTIYF; J gene: TRBJ1-3; D gene: -; V gene: TRBV5-4; CDR3 length: 14; clone size: -
CDR3 DNA: TGTGCCAGCAGCCCTACCAGGACAGGGAAAGGAGAGACCCAGTACTTC; CDR3 protein: CASSPTRTGKGETQYF; J gene: TRBJ2-5; D gene: TRBD1; V gene: TRBV7-2; CDR3 length: 16; clone size: -
CDR3 DNA: TGTGCCAGCAGCCAACAGGGAAGTGAGGGCAATCAGCCCCAGCATTTT; CDR3 protein: CASSQQGSEGNQPQHF; J gene: TRBJ1-5; D gene: -; V gene: TRBV11-1; CDR3 length: 16; clone size: -
CDR3 DNA: TGTGCCAGCAGCTTGGCGACGTACGAGCAGTACTTC; CDR3 protein: CASSLATYEQYF; J gene: TRBJ2-7; D gene: -; V gene: TRBV5-6; CDR3 length: 12; clone size: -
CDR3 DNA: TGTGCCAGCTCACCAGGGACTACCCAAGAGACCCAGTACTTC; CDR3 protein: CASSPGTTQETQYF; J gene: TRBJ2-5; D gene: TRBD2; V gene: TRBV18; CDR3 length: 14; clone size: -
CDR3 DNA: TGTGCCAGCTCACCAGGGTTAGCGGGAGTTGGGGCCTACGAGCAGTACTTC; CDR3 protein: CASSPGLAGVGAYEQYF; J gene: TRBJ2-7; D gene: TRBD2; V gene: TRBV18; CDR3 length: 17; clone size: -
CDR3 DNA: TGTGCCAGCAGCTTGGGACAGGGGCGAACTGAAGCTTTCTTT; CDR3 protein: CASSLGQGRTEAFF; J gene: TRBJ1-1; D gene: TRBD1; V gene: TRBV5-4; CDR3 length: 14; clone size: once
CDR3 DNA: TGCGCCAGCAGCTTTGTTATCCAGGGAGGATCCTATGGCTACACCTTC; CDR3 protein: CASSFVIQGGSYGYTF; J gene: TRBJ1-2; D gene: -; V gene: TRBV5-1; CDR3 length: 16; clone size: -
CDR3 DNA: TGTGCCAGCAGTTTACAGGGATCTAACTATGGCTACACCTTC; CDR3 protein: CASSLQGSNYGYTF; J gene: TRBJ1-2; D gene: -; V gene: TRBV27; CDR3 length: 14; clone size: once
CDR3 DNA: TGTGCCAGCTCACCACAGGGGATGAACACTGAAGCTTTCTTT; CDR3 protein: CASSPQGMNTEAFF; J gene: TRBJ1-1; D gene: -; V gene: TRBV18; CDR3 length: 14; clone size: -
CDR3 DNA: TGCGCCAGCAGCTTGTCAGGGTTCAGCTCTGGAAACACCATATATTTT; CDR3 protein: CASSLSGFSSGNTIYF; J gene: TRBJ1-3; D gene: -; V gene: TRBV5-1; CDR3 length: 16; clone size: -
CDR3 DNA: TGTGCCAGTAGTGGGGCCAGGAAAACTAATGAAAAACTGTTTTTT; CDR3 protein: CASSGARKTNEKLFF; J gene: TRBJ1-4; D gene: -; V gene: TRBV19; CDR3 length: 15; clone size: -
CDR3 DNA: TGTGCCTGGACCCGTTGGACAGGGGGCGTCGCAACTAATGAAAAACTGTTTTTT; CDR3 protein: CAWTRWTGGVATNEKLFF; J gene: TRBJ1-4; D gene: TRBD1; V gene: TRBV30; CDR3 length: 18; clone size: -
CDR3 DNA: TGTGCCAGCAGTCCTTCTCCGGCAGGGCCCAATGAGCAGTTCTTC; CDR3 protein: CASSPSPAGPNEQFF; J gene: TRBJ2-1; D gene: -; V gene: TRBV27; CDR3 length: 15; clone size: -
CDR3 DNA: TGTGCCAGCAGCCTGGCGGCGGGAGCCCCCTACGAGCAGTACTTC; CDR3 protein: CASSLAAGAPYEQYF; J gene: TRBJ2-7; D gene: TRBD2; V gene: TRBV7-2; CDR3 length: 15; clone size: -
CDR3 DNA: TGTGCCAGTAGTAGGGCGGGCGGATACACTGAAGCTTTCTTT; CDR3 protein: CASSRAGGYTEAFF; J gene: TRBJ1-1; D gene: -; V gene: TRBV19; CDR3 length: 14; clone size: once
CDR3 DNA: TGTGCCAGCAGCTTTGGTCGACCCCCGGAGACCCAGTACTTC; CDR3 protein: CASSFGRPPETQYF; J gene: TRBJ2-5; D gene: -; V gene: TRBV7-3; CDR3 length: 14; clone size: -
CDR3 DNA: TGTGCCAGCAGTTTCAGATTCCACGAGCAGTACTTC; CDR3 protein: CASSFRFHEQYF; J gene: TRBJ2-7; D gene: -; V gene: TRBV28; CDR3 length: 12; clone size: once
CDR3 DNA: TGTGCCAGCAGGGAGGAAGGGTCCTACAATGAGCAGTTCTTC; CDR3 protein: CASREEGSYNEQFF; J gene: TRBJ2-1; D gene: -; V gene: TRBV25-1; CDR3 length: 14; clone size: -
CDR3 DNA: TGTGCCAGCAGTCAGGGAGTATACAATGAGCAGTTCTTC; CDR3 protein: CASSQGVYNEQFF; J gene: TRBJ2-1; D gene: -; V gene: TRBV6-5; CDR3 length: 13; clone size: once
CDR3 DNA: TGTGCCAGCAATCCTAGCGGGAGGTACAATGAGCAGTTCTTC; CDR3 protein: CASNPSGRYNEQFF; J gene: TRBJ2-1; D gene: TRBD2; V gene: TRBV2; CDR3 length: 14; clone size: -
CDR3 DNA: TGTGCCAGCAGTTACTCCGGCCGGGGGGGAGGGGACGAGCAGTACTTC; CDR3 protein: CASSYSGRGGGDEQYF; J gene: TRBJ2-7; D gene: TRBD2; V gene: TRBV6-2/TRBV6-3; CDR3 length: 16; clone size: -
CDR3 DNA: TGCGCCAGCAGCCGTACCCCCGGGACTAGCTCCTACAATGAGCAGTTCTTC; CDR3 protein: CASSRTPGTSSYNEQFF; J gene: TRBJ2-1; D gene: TRBD2; V gene: TRBV5-1; CDR3 length: 17; clone size: -
CDR3 DNA: TGCGCCAGCAGCCAAGATCGGGCTAGCGGACAAGCCACCGGGGAGCTGTTTTTT; CDR3 protein: CASSQDRASGQATGELFF; J gene: TRBJ2-2; D gene: TRBD2; V gene: TRBV4-1; CDR3 length: 18; clone size: once
CDR3 DNA: TGTGCCACCAGCAGAGGGCCAGATACGCAGTATTTT; CDR3 protein: CATSRGPDTQYF; J gene: TRBJ2-3; D gene: -; V gene: TRBV15; CDR3 length: 12; clone size: -